This is a list of T cell receptor beta chains from one sample in a study of T cell changes during pregnancy in multiple sclerosis. This table comes from immunoSEQ multiplex PCR, and its TCRdb copy is limited to in-frame clones, with some not included. Of 50,000 or so clones in the sample, 85% to 95% are singletons; the top ten hold 0.25%. Sequenced here: CD4+ T cells from peripheral blood mononuclear cells, sampled in the third trimester of pregnancy. The receptor set was obtained from a female donor with multiple sclerosis, enrolled in a pregnancy study. Both conserved end residues are part of each CDR3. Fields, in order: J gene, clone size, D gene, V gene, CDR3 DNA, CDR3 protein. A D gene is named only where the DNA matches it firmly. Clone size is stated in some rows and not others, as once, few, many or a class when expanded.

J gene: TRBJ1-3; clone size: .; D gene: .; V gene: TRBV5-8; CDR3 DNA: TGTGCCAGTAGACCAAGGGGCCTTGGGAACACCATATATTTT; CDR3 protein: CASRPRGLGNTIYF
J gene: TRBJ2-2; clone size: once; D gene: TRBD1; V gene: TRBV7-9; CDR3 DNA: TGTGCCAGCAGCTCCAGGGGGCACACCGGGGAGCTGTTTTTT; CDR3 protein: CASSSRGHTGELFF
J gene: TRBJ2-7; clone size: once; D gene: TRBD1; V gene: TRBV6-6; CDR3 DNA: TGTGCCAGCAGTTACCCTCCGGCAGGGGGCGACTACGAGCAGTACTTC; CDR3 protein: CASSYPPAGGDYEQYF
J gene: TRBJ1-2; clone size: .; D gene: .; V gene: TRBV28; CDR3 DNA: TGTGCCAGCAGTCTCGGGAAAATGGGTGGCTACACCTTC; CDR3 protein: CASSLGKMGGYTF
J gene: TRBJ2-7; clone size: .; D gene: .; V gene: TRBV6-5; CDR3 DNA: TGTGCCACCGGGACAACCTACGAGCAGTACTTC; CDR3 protein: CATGTTYEQYF
J gene: TRBJ2-2; clone size: .; D gene: TRBD1; V gene: TRBV18; CDR3 DNA: TGTGCCAGCTCATATACGGGACAGGAAAACACCGGGGAGCTGTTTTTT; CDR3 protein: CASSYTGQENTGELFF
J gene: TRBJ2-2; clone size: .; D gene: TRBD1; V gene: TRBV6-5; CDR3 DNA: TGTGCCAGTCGAAAGGACAGGAGGACCGGGGAGCTGTTTTTT; CDR3 protein: CASRKDRRTGELFF
J gene: TRBJ2-7; clone size: .; D gene: TRBD2; V gene: TRBV5-1; CDR3 DNA: TGCGCCAGCAGCCGGACTAGCGGGAGGTCCTACGAGCAGTACTTC; CDR3 protein: CASSRTSGRSYEQYF
J gene: TRBJ1-2; clone size: once; D gene: TRBD1; V gene: TRBV4-2; CDR3 DNA: TGTGCCAGCAGCCCCCAGGGGGCGATCTATGGCTACACCTTC; CDR3 protein: CASSPQGAIYGYTF
J gene: TRBJ1-2; clone size: .; D gene: .; V gene: TRBV6-1; CDR3 DNA: TGTGCCAGCAGTGTAACAGGCCTCCCTGCTGGCTACACCTTC; CDR3 protein: CASSVTGLPAGYTF
J gene: TRBJ2-2; clone size: .; D gene: TRBD2; V gene: TRBV6-6; CDR3 DNA: TGTGCCAGCAGGCCGGGGGGTACCGGGGAGCTGTTTTTT; CDR3 protein: CASRPGGTGELFF
J gene: TRBJ2-3; clone size: once; D gene: .; V gene: TRBV10-3; CDR3 DNA: TGTGCCATCACCCCATCCGGGCCGGGAAGGGGCACAGATACGCAGTATTTT; CDR3 protein: CAITPSGPGRGTDTQYF
J gene: TRBJ2-7; clone size: .; D gene: TRBD1; V gene: TRBV7-8; CDR3 DNA: TGTGCCAGCAGCTTAGCGGGGGAGACAGGGAGCCCCTACGAGCAGTACTTC; CDR3 protein: CASSLAGETGSPYEQYF
J gene: TRBJ1-3; clone size: .; D gene: .; V gene: TRBV4-1; CDR3 DNA: TGCGCCAGCAGCCAAGGGGGGACAAACTCTCGAAACACCATATATTTT; CDR3 protein: CASSQGGTNSRNTIYF
J gene: TRBJ2-4; clone size: once; D gene: TRBD1; V gene: TRBV5-6; CDR3 DNA: TGTGCCAGCAGCTTGCACAGGGGGTGGAAAAACATTCAGTACTTC; CDR3 protein: CASSLHRGWKNIQYF
J gene: TRBJ2-1; clone size: .; D gene: .; V gene: TRBV15; CDR3 DNA: TGTGCCACCAGCAGAGATCTTAGGGGGTTTGGTCTGAACAATGAGCAGTTCTTC; CDR3 protein: CATSRDLRGFGLNNEQFF
J gene: TRBJ2-3; clone size: .; D gene: .; V gene: TRBV6-5; CDR3 DNA: TGTGCCAGCAGACAAGAAGGCGGAACAGATACGCAGTATTTT; CDR3 protein: CASRQEGGTDTQYF
J gene: TRBJ2-1; clone size: once; D gene: TRBD2; V gene: TRBV7-9; CDR3 DNA: TGTGCCAGCAGGCGAGCGGGAGACCCAAGCAATGAGCAGTTCTTC; CDR3 protein: CASRRAGDPSNEQFF
J gene: TRBJ2-3; clone size: .; D gene: TRBD2; V gene: TRBV9; CDR3 DNA: TGTGCCAGCAGCGTAGGTAGCGGGAGAACAGATACGCAGTATTTT; CDR3 protein: CASSVGSGRTDTQYF